One and the same sample provided the 15 T cell receptor beta chains below, sequenced in a study of regulatory T cells in long-lasting Graves disease. The time point denotes: persistent/refractory GD, antithyroid drugs over 5 years with positive TRAb. RNA from PBMCs was the source of the TCR library. Libraries of TCR beta came from iRepertoire HTBI primers plus Arm-PCR of CDR3 regions. MiXCR, run by TCRdb on the multiplex PCR reads, gives a single entry per CDR3 protein. The table lists around 450,000 distinct CDR3 sequences, around a fifth of them singletons. Here the sequenced sample was peripheral blood mononuclear cells (PBMCs), taken when the disease was refractory, from a patient treated with antithyroid drugs. The receptor source for this set is a female donor with Graves disease.

Regarding this clonotype: One end of the junction varies from germline; a read error may be responsible. In DNA form, the CDR3 reads TGTGCTAGCAGCTCCACGCCGAGACTAGCGGGAGACACAGATACGCAGTATTTT. As protein: CASSSTPRLAGDTDTQYF. The rearrangement uses TRBV7-7 and TRBJ2-3, with TRBD2 identical over 12 bases. Germline CDR1 reads SSHAT; CDR2 reads FNYEAQ (reference sequence). The CDR3 runs to 18 residues.

The chain has TRBV6-1 and TRBJ1-3, with D unresolved. V lost 6 bases and J 0 bases, leaving 12 bases between the germline ends. The CDR3 has 15 amino acids. The germline CDR1 and CDR2 sequences are MNHNS and SASEGT. CDR3 sequence reads: CASRMEVTSGNTIYF. The CDR3 DNA reads TGTGCCAGCAGGATGGAAGTTACCTCTGGAAACACCATATATTTT.

This chain links TRBV27 with TRBJ2-1; 9 bases are a match to TRBD2. The CDR3 sequence is 15 residues long. J lost 6 bases, V lost 4 bases, and 7 bases had no gene match. Germline V gene sequence: CDR1 MNHEY, CDR2 SMNVEV (reference sequence). In DNA, the CDR3 is TGTGCCAGCAGTTCCAGAGCGGGAGGCCCCAATGAGCAGTTCTTC. Amino acid sequence: CASSSRAGGPNEQFF.

This clonotype has at least ten counts. This chain uses TRBV2 with TRBJ2-5; TRBD1 might be the D (5 bases). With 5 bases removed from V and 7 bases from J, the gap between germline ends came to 14 bases. The CDR3 extends over 13 amino acids. Germline CDR1 and CDR2: SNHLY and FYNNEI. The DNA of the CDR3 is TGTGCCAGCAGTAAGACTCAGGGTGGGACCCAGTACTTC. Translating it yields CASSKTQGGTQYF.

V and J are TRBV7-9 and TRBJ1-1; D ambiguous. V was trimmed by 5 bases and J by 1 base, leaving 14 bases between them. The CDR3 has 15 amino acids. CDR1 SEHNR and CDR2 FQNEAQ come from the germline V gene (reference sequence). The chain's CDR3 is CASSLGRLGNTEAFF. The CDR3 nucleotides are TGTGCCAGCAGCCTAGGGAGACTTGGGAACACTGAAGCTTTCTTT.

This clonotype was counted many times. This chain uses TRBV20-1 with TRBJ2-7; 8 nucleotides align to TRBD1. CDR3 length: 13 amino acids. V was clipped by 1 base and J by 4 bases; unmatched bases: 3. Germline lookup yields CDR1 DFQATT and CDR2 SNEGSKA (reference sequence). This CDR3 is CSARGQGRYEQYF. In DNA, the CDR3 is TGCAGTGCTAGAGGACAGGGGCGATACGAGCAGTACTTC.

This clonotype occurred a few times. The chain has TRBV20-1 and TRBJ2-4; 9 nucleotides agree with TRBD2. Germline-derived CDR1 and CDR2 are DFQATT and SNEGSKA (reference sequence). Unmatched junction bases numbered 12, after V lost 6 bases and J lost 0 bases. The CDR3 is 17 amino acids. The CDR3 protein is CSAQRRGGGVAKNIQYF. CDR3 nucleotide sequence: TGCAGTGCCCAGCGGCGGGGGGGCGGGGTAGCCAAAAACATTCAGTACTTC.

This clonotype showed up just a few times. The V and J genes are TRBV19 and TRBJ1-1, with 7 bases lining up with TRBD1. V was pared by 11 bases and J by 3 bases, with 6 bases of the junction left unmatched. The germline CDR1 and CDR2 sequences are LNHDA and SQIVND (reference sequence). The CDR3 length is 12 residues. CDR3 sequence: CAVQGPHTEAFF. The CDR3 nucleotides read TGTGCCGTACAGGGGCCCCACACTGAAGCTTTCTTT.

The chain employs TRBV6-1 and TRBJ2-2; TRBD1 aligns across 8 bases. The CDR3 contains 17 residues. Germline V gene data show CDR1 as MNHNS and CDR2 as SASEGT. V shed 9 bases, J shed 4 bases, and the junction held 16 bases outside the gene matches. CDR3 bases: TGTGCCAGAGCGCCGGGACAGGAGCCAACTTTCACCGGGGAGCTGTTTTTT. Amino acid sequence: CARAPGQEPTFTGELFF.

V usage is TRBV5-6 and J usage is TRBJ2-6; weak D call: TRBD1 (6 bases). Deletions cut 0 bases from V and 3 bases from J, with 7 bases between. Germline V gene data show CDR1 as SGHDT and CDR2 as YYEEEE. The CDR3 consists of 15 residues. DNA for the CDR3: TGTGCCAGCAGCTTGGACAGGGTTGGGGCCAACGTCCTGACTTTC. It encodes CASSLDRVGANVLTF.

The chain has TRBV28 and TRBJ2-1, with TRBD2 matching over 7 bases. V was pared by 3 bases and J by 6 bases, with 2 bases of the junction left unmatched. CDR3 size: 13 residues. CDR1 is MDHEN, CDR2 SYDVKM, per germline. The CDR3 spells CASSLTSSNEQFF. The CDR3 DNA is TGTGCCAGCAGTTTGACTAGCTCCAATGAGCAGTTCTTC.

The gene calls are TRBV10-3 and TRBJ2-7; no definite D call. CDR3 length: 12 residues. Germline values: CDR1 ENHRY, CDR2 SYGVKD. V was pared by 1 base and J by 4 bases, with 5 bases between. This chain's CDR3 is CAISEWGYEQYF. The CDR3 DNA follows: TGTGCCATCAGTGAGTGGGGATACGAGCAGTACTTC.

Regarding this clonotype: This clone may be a read error of a much larger clone one base away. This chain joins TRBV12-3 or TRBV12-4 and TRBJ1-3, with D possibly being TRBD1 (5 bases). The CDR3 consists of 13 residues. CDR3 amino acids: CASRTASGDTIYF. In DNA, the CDR3 is TGTGCCAGCAGGACAGCGTCTGGAGACACCATATATTTT.

J is TRBJ1-4 and V is TRBV29-1; a weak D match, TRBD1 (5 bases). The CDR3 covers 13 residues. Germline V gene data show CDR1 as SQVTM and CDR2 as ANQGSEA. Trimming took 4 bases from V and 7 from J, leaving 13 bases between them. Here the CDR3 reads CSVVVQGGEKLFF. Written as DNA, the CDR3 is TGCAGCGTTGTGGTGCAGGGTGGTGAAAAACTGTTTTTT.

This clonotype occurred a few times. The V and J genes are TRBV11-3 and TRBJ2-2; the D is unclear. This CDR3 is 13 amino acids long. Germline V gene data show CDR1 as SGHNT and CDR2 as YENEEA. Trimming cost V 4 bases and J 5 bases, with 8 bases left between them. CDR3 amino acids: CASSSFITGELFF. Written as DNA, the CDR3 is TGTGCCAGCAGCTCGTTTATTACCGGGGAGCTGTTTTTT.